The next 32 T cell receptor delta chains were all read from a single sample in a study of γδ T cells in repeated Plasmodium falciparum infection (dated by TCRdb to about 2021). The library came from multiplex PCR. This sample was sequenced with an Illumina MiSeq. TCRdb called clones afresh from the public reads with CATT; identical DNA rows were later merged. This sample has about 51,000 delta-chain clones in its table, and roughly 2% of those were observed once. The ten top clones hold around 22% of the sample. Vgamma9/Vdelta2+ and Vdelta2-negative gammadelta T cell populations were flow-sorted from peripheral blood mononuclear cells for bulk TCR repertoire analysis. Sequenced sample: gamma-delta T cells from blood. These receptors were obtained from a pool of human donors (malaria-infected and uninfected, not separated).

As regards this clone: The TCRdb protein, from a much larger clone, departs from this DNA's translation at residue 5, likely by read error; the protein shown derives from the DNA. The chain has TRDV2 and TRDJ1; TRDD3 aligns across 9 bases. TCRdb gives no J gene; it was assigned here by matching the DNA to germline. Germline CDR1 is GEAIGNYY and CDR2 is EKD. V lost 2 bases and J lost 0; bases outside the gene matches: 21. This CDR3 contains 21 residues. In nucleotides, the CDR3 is TGTGCCTGTGACATTCTTGTTCCTACTATCGTACTGGGGGACCACACCGATAAACTCATCTTT. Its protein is CACDILVPTIVLGDHTDKLIF.

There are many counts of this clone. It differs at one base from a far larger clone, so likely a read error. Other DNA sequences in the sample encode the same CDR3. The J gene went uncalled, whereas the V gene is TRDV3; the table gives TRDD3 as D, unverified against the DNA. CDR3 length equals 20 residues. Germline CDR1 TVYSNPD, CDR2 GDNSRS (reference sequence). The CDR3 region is CAFMIPSYWGIPLNTDKLIF. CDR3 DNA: TGTGCCTTTATGATTCCCTCGTACTGGGGGATACCCTTGAACACCGATAAACTCATCTTC.

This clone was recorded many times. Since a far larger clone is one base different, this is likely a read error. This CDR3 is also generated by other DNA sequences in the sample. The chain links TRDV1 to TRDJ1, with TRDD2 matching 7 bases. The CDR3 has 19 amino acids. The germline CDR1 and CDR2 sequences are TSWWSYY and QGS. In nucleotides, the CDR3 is TGTGCTCTTGGGGGTTCCTACCGCTATACAGTCGCCCCCACCGATAAACTCATCTTC. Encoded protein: CALGGSYRYTVAPTDKLIF.

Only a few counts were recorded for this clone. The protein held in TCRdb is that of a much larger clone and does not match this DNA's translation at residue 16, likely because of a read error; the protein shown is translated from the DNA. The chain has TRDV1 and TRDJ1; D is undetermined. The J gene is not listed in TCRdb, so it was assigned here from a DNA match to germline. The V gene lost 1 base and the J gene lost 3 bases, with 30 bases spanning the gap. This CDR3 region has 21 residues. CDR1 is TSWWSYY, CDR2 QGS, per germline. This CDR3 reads CALGEHYVFFLRGTYADKLIF. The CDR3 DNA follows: TGTGCTCTTGGGGAACACTATGTATTTTTCTTGCGAGGGACTTACGCCGATAAACTCATCTTT.

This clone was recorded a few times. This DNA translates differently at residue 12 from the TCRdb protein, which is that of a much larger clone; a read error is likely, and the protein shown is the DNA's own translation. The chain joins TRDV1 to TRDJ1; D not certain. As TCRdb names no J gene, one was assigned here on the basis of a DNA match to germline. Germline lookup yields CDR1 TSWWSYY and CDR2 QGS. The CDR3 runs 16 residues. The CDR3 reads CALGATSPRYTEKLIF. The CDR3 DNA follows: TGTGCTCTTGGGGCTACCTCCCCCAGGTACACCGAGAAACTCATCTTT.

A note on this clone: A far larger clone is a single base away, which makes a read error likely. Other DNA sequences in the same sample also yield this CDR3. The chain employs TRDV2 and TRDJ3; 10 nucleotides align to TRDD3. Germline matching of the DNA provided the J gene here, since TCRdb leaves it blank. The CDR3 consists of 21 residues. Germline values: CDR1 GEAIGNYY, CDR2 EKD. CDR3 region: CACDKLMGDTKTNWDTRQMFF. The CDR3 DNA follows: TGTGCCTGTGACAAGTTGATGGGGGATACCAAAACGAACTGGGACACCCGGCAGATGTTTTTC.

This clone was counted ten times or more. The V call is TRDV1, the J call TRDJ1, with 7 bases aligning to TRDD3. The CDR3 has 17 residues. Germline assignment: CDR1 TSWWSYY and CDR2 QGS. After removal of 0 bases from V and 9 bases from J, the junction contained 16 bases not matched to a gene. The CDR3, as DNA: TGTGCTCTTGGGGAACTCCCCGGTACTGGGGTCCCCCCCGAACTCATCTTT. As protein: CALGELPGTGVPPELIF.

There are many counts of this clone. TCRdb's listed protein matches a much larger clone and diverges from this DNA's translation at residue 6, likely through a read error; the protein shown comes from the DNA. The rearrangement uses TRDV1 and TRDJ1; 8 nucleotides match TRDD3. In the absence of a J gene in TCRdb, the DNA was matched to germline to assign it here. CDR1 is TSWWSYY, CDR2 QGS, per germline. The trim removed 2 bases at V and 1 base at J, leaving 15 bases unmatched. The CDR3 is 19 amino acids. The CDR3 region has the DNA TGTGCTCTTGGGGAAACCCAAGGGGTCTGGGGGACGTCCACCGATAAACTCATCTTT. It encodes CALGETQGVWGTSTDKLIF.

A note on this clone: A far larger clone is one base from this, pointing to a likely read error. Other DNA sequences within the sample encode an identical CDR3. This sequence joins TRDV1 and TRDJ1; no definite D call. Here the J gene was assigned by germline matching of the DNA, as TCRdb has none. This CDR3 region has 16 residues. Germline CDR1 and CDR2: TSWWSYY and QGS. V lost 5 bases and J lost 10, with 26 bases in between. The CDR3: CALGHMGLAQSRGLIF. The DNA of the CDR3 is TGTGCTCTTGGGCATATGGGTCTCGCCCAGTCGCGGGGACTCATCTTT.

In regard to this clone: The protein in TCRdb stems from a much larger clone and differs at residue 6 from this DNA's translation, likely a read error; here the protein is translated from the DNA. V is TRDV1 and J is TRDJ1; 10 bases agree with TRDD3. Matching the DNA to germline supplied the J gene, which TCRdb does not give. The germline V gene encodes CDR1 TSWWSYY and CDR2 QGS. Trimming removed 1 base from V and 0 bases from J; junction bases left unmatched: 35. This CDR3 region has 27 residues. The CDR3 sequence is CALGEPSCVRHFRGLLGDPRYTDKLIF. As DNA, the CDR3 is TGTGCTCTTGGGGAACCCTCCTGTGTGCGACACTTTCGGGGACTACTGGGGGATCCGCGGTACACCGATAAACTCATCTTT.

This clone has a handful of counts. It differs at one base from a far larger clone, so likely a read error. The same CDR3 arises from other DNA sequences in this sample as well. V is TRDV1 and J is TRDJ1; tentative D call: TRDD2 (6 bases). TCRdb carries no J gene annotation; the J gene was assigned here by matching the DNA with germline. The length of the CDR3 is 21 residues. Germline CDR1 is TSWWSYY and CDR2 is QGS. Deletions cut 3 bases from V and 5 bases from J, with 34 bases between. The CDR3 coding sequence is TGTGCTCTTGGGGAGAAAGTCCCCTACTTCCTTCTTGGACCCTCGGGGGATAAACTCATCTTT. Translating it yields CALGEKVPYFLLGPSGDKLIF.

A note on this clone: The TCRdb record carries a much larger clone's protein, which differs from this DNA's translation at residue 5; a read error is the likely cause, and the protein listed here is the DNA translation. CDR3 amino acids: CACDLLAQLGDMTPDHQLIF. The CDR3 DNA sequence: TGTGCCTGTGACCTCCTTGCCCAACTGGGGGATATGACCCCCGACCATCAACTCATCTTT. The gene calls are TRDV2 and TRDJ1, with 11 bases that match TRDD3. The CDR3 is 20 amino acids. Germline CDR1 reads GEAIGNYY; CDR2 reads EKD. V dropped 3 bases and J dropped 9; count of bases not matched to a gene: 26.

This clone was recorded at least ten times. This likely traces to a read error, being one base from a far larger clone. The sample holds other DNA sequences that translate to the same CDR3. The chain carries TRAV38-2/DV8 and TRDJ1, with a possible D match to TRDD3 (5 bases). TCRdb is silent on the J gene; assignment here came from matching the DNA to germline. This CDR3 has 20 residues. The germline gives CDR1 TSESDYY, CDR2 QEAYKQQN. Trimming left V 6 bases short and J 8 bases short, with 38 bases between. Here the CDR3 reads CAYIGSGSTPGRWWGLKLIF. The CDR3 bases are TGTGCTTATATAGGTAGCGGGAGTACTCCCGGCCGGTGGTGGGGCCTGAAACTCATCTTT.

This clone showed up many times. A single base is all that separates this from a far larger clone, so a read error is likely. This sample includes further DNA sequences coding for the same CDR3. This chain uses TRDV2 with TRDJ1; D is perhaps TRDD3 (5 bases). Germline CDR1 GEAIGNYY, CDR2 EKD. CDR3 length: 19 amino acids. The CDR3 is CACDTVSGGSPSHTDKLIF. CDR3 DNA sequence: TGTGCCTGCGACACCGTCTCGGGGGGGTCCCCGAGCCACACCGATAAACTCATCTTT.

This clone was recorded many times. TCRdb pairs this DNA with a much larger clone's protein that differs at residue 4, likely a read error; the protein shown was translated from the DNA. CDR3 amino acids: CASPSTGGQTAKVGVRYTDKLIF. DNA for the CDR3: TGTGCCTCCCCCAGTACTGGGGGACAGACGGCGAAAGTGGGGGTGAGATACACCGATAAACTCATCTTT. The chain links TRDV3 to TRDJ1; TRDD3 aligns across 9 bases. The CDR3 has 23 residues. The J segment lost 0 bases and the V segment lost 4 bases, leaving 33 bases of the junction unmatched. The V gene's germline CDR1 is TVYSNPD and CDR2 GDNSRS (reference sequence).

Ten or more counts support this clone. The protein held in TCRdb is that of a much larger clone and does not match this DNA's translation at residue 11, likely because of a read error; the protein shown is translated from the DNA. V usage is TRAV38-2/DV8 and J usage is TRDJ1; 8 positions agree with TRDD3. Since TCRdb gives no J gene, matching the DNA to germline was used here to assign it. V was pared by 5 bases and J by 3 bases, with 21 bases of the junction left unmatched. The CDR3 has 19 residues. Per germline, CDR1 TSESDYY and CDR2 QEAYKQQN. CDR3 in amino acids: CAYSPSGEAVRDTSDKLIF. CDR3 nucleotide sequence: TGTGCTTATAGTCCCAGCGGTGAGGCGGTGAGGGATACGTCCGATAAACTCATCTTT.

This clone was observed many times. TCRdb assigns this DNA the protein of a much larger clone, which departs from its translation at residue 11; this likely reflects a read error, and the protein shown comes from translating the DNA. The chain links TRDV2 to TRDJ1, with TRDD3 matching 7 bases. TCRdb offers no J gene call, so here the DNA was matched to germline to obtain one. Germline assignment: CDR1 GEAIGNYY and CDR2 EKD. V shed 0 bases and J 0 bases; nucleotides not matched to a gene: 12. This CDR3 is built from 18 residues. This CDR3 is CACDTLSTGELYTDKLIF. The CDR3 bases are TGTGCCTGTGACACCCTAAGTACTGGGGAACTGTACACCGATAAACTCATCTTT.

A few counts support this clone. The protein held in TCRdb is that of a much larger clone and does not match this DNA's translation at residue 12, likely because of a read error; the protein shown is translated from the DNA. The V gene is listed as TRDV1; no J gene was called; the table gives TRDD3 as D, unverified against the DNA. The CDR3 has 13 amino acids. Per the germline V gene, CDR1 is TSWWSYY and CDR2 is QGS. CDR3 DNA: TGTGCTCTTGGGGCATCGCCCCACGATAAACTCACCTTT. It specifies CALGASPHDKLTF.

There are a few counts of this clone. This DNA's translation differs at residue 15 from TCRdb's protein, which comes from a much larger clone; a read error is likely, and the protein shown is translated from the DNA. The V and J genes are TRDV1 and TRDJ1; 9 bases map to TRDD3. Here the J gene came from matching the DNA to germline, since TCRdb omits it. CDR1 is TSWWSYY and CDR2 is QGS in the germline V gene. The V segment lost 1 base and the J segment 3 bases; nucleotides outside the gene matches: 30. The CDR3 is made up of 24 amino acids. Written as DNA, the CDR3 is TGTGCTCTTGGGGAACAGGCCCCTTACCACACCCACTGGGGGACACTGCACAGGGCCGATAAACTCATCTTT. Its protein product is CALGEQAPYHTHWGTLHRADKLIF.

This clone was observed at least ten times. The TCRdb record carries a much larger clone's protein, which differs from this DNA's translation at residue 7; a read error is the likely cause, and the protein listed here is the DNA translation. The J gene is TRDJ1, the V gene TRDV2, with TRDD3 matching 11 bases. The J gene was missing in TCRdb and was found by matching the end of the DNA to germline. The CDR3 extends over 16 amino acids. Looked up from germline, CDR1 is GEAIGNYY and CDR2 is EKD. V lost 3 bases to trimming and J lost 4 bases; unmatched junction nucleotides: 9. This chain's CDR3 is CACDPVPGGYNDKLIF. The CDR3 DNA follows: TGTGCCTGTGACCCTGTCCCTGGGGGATACAACGATAAACTCATCTTT.

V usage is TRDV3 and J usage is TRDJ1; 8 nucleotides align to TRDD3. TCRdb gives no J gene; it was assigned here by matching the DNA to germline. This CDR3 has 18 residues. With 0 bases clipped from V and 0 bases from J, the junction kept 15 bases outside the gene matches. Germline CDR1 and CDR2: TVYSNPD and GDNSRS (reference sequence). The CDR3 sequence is CAFSYWGCPLMYTDKLIF. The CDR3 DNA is TGTGCCTTTAGCTACTGGGGGTGTCCCCTCATGTACACCGATAAACTCATCTTT. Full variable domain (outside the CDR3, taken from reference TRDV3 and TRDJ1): CDKVTQSSPDQTVASGSEVVLLCTYDTVYSNPDLFWYRIRPDYSFQFVFYGDNSRSEGADFTQGRFSVKHILTQKAFHLVISPVRTEDSATYYCAFSYWGCPLMYTDKLIFGKGTRVTVEP.

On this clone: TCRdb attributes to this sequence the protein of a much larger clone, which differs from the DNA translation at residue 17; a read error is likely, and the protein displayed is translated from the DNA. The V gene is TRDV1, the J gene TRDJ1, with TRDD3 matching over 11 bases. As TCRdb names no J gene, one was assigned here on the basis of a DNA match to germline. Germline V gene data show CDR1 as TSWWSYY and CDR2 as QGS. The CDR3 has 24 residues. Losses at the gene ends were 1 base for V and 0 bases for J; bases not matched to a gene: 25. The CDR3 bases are TGTGCTCTTGGGGAACGTACCTACCCCGGGAGATGGGGGATACGCCCATCGTACACCGATAAACTCATCTTT. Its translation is CALGERTYPGRWGIRPSYTDKLIF.

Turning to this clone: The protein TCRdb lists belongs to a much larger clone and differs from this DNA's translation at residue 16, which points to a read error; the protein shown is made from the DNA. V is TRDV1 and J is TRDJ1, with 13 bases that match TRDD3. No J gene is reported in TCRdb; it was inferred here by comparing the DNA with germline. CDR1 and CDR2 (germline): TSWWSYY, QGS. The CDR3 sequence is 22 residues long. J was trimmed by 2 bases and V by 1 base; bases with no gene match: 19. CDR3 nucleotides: TGTGCTCTTGGGGAACCCCCGGGATTCATACTGGGGGATACGGTTCATACCGATAAACTCATCTTT. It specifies CALGEPPGFILGDTVHTDKLIF.

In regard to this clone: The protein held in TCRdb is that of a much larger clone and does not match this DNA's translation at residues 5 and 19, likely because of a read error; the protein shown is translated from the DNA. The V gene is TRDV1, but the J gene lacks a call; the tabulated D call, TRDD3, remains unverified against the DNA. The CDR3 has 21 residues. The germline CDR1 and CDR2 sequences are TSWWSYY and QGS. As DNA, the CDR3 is TGTGCTCTTGGGGTACAATCCTACCGAGTACTGGGGGATACGCGTATCGATAAACCCATCTTT. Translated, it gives CALGVQSYRVLGDTRIDKPIF.

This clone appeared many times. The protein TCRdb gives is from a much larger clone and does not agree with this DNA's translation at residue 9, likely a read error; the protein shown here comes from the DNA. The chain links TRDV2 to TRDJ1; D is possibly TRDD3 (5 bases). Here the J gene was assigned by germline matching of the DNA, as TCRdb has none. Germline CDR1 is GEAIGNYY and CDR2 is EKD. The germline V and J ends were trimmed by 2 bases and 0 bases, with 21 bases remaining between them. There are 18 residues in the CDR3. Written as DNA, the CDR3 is TGTGCCTGTGACAGCCTCGGGGACAGACCTAAGTACACCGATAAACTCATCTTT. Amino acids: CACDSLGDRPKYTDKLIF.

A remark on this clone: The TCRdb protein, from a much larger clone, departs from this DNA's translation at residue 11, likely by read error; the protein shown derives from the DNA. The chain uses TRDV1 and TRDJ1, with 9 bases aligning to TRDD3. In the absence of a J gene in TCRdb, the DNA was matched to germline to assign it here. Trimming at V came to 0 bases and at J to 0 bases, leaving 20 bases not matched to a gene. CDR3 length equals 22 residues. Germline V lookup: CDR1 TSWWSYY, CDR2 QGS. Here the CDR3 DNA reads TGTGCTCTTGGGGAACTCTGCCCTCATCTACAGGGGGATACCATATACACCGATAAACTCATCTTT. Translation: CALGELCPHLQGDTIYTDKLIF.

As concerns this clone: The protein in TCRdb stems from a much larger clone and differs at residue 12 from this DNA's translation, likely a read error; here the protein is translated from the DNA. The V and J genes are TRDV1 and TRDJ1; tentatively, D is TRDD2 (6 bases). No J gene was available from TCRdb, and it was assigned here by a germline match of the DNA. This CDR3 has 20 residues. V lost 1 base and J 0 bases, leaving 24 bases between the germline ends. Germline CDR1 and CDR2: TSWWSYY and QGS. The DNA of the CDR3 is TGTGCTCTTGGGGAACAGGTTCCTATCCCCCGGAGGTTGTACACCGATAAACTCATCTTT. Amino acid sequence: CALGEQVPIPRRLYTDKLIF.

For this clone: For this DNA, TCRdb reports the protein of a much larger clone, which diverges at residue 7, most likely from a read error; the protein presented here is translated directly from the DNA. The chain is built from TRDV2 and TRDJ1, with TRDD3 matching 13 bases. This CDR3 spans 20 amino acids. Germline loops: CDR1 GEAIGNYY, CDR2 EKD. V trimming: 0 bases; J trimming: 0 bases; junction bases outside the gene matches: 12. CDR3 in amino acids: CACDTPSLGDTVIDTDKLIF. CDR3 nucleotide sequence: TGTGCCTGTGACACCCCTTCACTGGGGGATACGGTCATTGACACCGATAAACTCATCTTT.

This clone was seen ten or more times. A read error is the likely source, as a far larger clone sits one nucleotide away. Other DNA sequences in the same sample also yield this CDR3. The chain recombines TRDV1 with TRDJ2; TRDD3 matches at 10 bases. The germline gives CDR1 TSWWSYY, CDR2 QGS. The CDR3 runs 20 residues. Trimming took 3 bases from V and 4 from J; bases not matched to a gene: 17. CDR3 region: CALGETLTSTGGLRTAQLFF. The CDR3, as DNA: TGTGCTCTTGGGGAGACCTTGACCAGTACTGGGGGATTAAGGACAGCACAACTCTTCTTT.

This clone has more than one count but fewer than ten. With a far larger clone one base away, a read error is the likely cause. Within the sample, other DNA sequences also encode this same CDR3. The CDR3 bases are TGTGCTCTTGGGGAATGTTATTTTCCTTCCTTGAAAACTCTGGGCAAAACCGATAAACTCATCTTC. Encoded protein: CALGECYFPSLKTLGKTDKLIF. V gene assignment gives TRDV1, but the J gene was left uncalled; TRDD3 is the table's D call, not checked against the DNA. The CDR3 is 22 amino acids. Germline V gives CDR1 TSWWSYY, CDR2 QGS.

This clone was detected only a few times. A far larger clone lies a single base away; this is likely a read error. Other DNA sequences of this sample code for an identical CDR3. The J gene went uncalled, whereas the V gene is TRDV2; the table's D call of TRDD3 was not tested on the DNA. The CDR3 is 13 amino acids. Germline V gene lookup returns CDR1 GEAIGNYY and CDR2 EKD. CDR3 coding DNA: TGTGCCTGTGACGGGATACAATCGGATAAGCTCATCTTT. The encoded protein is CACDGIQSDKLIF.

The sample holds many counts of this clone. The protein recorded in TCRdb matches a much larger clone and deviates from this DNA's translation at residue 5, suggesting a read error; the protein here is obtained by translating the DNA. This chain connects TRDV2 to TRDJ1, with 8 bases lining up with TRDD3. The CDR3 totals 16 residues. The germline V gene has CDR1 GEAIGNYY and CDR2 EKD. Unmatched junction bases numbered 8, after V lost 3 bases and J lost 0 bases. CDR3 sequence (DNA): TGTGCCTGTGACGCCGAGCTGGGGGAGCACACCGATAAACTCATCTTT. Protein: CACDAELGEHTDKLIF.